This record concerns one TCR beta chain sequence. Antigen specificity is unknown. Primers for the PCR totalled 60 Vbeta and 13 Jbeta. TCRdb keeps only in-frame clones here, not all; method: immunoSEQ multiplex PCR. Reported are about 55,000 clones; the ten largest clones contain roughly 9.6%. V was cut by 4 bases and J by 6 bases, with 23 bases left in between. The germline gives CDR1 SGHRS, CDR2 YFSETQ. The length of the CDR3 is 16 residues. The source of the sample is a study of cytomegalovirus exposure and HLA in healthy donors. Findings of the study overall: Donors belonging to an Asian-associated ancestry cluster reportedly showed fewer N-insertions in productive TCRs than the approximately 690-donor mean, according to what a later analysis found. Previous analysis showed most TCR beta V segments were productive about 90% or about 30% of the time.

The receptor was isolated from a middle-aged man in good health and CMV-seropositive. Sequenced input: PBMCs. This chain links TRBV5-1 with TRBJ2-7, with a weak D call TRBD2 (7 bases). CDR3 sequence reads: CASSRVSSSGRGEQYF. Written as DNA, the CDR3 is TGCGCCAGCAGCCGGGTCTCCTCTAGCGGCAGGGGCGAGCAGTACTTC. Together with reference TRBV5-1 and TRBJ2-7, the CDR3 gives the full variable domain: KAGVTQTPRYLIKTRGQQVTLSCSPISGHRSVSWYQQTPGQGLQFLFEYFSETQRNKGNFPGRFSGRQFSNSRSEMNVSTLELGDSALYLCASSRVSSSGRGEQYFGPGTRLTVT.